Listed here are 26 T cell receptor beta chains from one sample, sequenced in a study of T cell responses to AZD1222 COVID-19 vaccine. Here immunoSEQ multiplex PCR was the method, and the copy in TCRdb shows in-frame clones only, minus some. Of about 200,000 clones in the sample, 88% were seen once. Sequencing was performed on peripheral blood, taken on day 0 of AZD1222 vaccination. Receptors were obtained from an adult in good health.

The rearrangement joins TRBV6-4 to TRBJ2-1; D possibly corresponds to TRBD2 (6 bases). The CDR3 totals 14 residues. The germline CDR1 and CDR2 sequences are MRHNA and SNTAGT. Trimming pared 7 bases from V and 8 bases from J, leaving 18 bases between. This CDR3 is CASTGWRASDEQFF. CDR3 DNA: TGTGCCAGCACGGGGTGGAGGGCATCGGATGAGCAGTTCTTC.

The CDR3 region has the DNA TGTGCCAGCAGGGATCCTACAGGGGGCCAAAATTCACCCCTCCACTTT. Translated, it gives CASRDPTGGQNSPLHF. The rearrangement links TRBV5-4 to TRBJ1-6; 9 bases map to TRBD1. Trimming removed 5 bases from V and 7 bases from J; junction bases left unmatched: 10. CDR1 and CDR2 from the germline V gene are SGHNT and YYREEE (reference sequence). The CDR3 is 16 residues long.

This chain links TRBV27 with TRBJ2-1; D not certain. The V gene's germline CDR1 is MNHEY and CDR2 SMNVEV (reference sequence). Trimming pared 0 bases from V and 4 bases from J, leaving 10 bases between. The CDR3 contains 15 residues. The CDR3 nucleotides are TGTGCCAGCAGTTTATCCTTCAGCATGTACAATGAGCAGTTCTTC. Protein product: CASSLSFSMYNEQFF.

The chain carries TRBV27 and TRBJ1-2; D is perhaps TRBD1 (5 bases). V lost 5 bases and J 5 bases, leaving 18 bases between the germline ends. The CDR3 has 15 amino acids. The germline gives CDR1 MNHEY, CDR2 SMNVEV (reference sequence). The DNA for the CDR3 is TGTGCCAGCAGTCCCAGGGCCCCTCCGGGTTATGGCTACACCTTC. Its translation is CASSPRAPPGYGYTF.

The CDR3 DNA reads TGTGCCAGCAGCGGCCGGGACAGGGGGCATGCAGATACGCAGTATTTT. Encoded protein: CASSGRDRGHADTQYF. The chain employs TRBV11-2 and TRBJ2-3, with 12 bases aligning to TRBD1. The CDR3 extends over 16 amino acids. Germline lookup yields CDR1 SGHAT and CDR2 FQNNGV. V lost 5 bases and J lost 4; bases outside the gene matches: 7.

This sequence joins TRBV11-2 and TRBJ2-1; D is undetermined. This CDR3 region has 14 residues. Per the germline V gene, CDR1 is SGHAT and CDR2 is FQNNGV. Trimming cost V 2 bases and J 7 bases, with 12 bases left between them. CDR3 sequence reads: CASSLRLERNEQFF. The CDR3 DNA sequence: TGTGCCAGCAGCTTAAGGTTGGAGAGAAATGAGCAGTTCTTC.

The chain recombines TRBV30 with TRBJ1-5; unclear D gene. CDR1 and CDR2 from the germline V gene are GTSNPN and SVGIG (reference sequence). Trimming took off 5 bases at V and 0 bases at J, with 11 bases between the two ends. This CDR3 region has 14 residues. This CDR3 is CAWDPGNSNQPQHF. The CDR3 coding sequence is TGTGCCTGGGACCCGGGCAATAGCAATCAGCCCCAGCATTTT. The full variable domain, in which reference TRBV30 and TRBJ1-5 provide the parts outside the CDR3, is SQTIHQWPATLVQPVGSPLSLECTVEGTSNPNLYWYRQAAGRGLQLLFYSVGIGQISSEVPQNLSASRPQDRQFILSSKKLLLSDSGFYLCAWDPGNSNQPQHFGDGTRLSIL.

This clone was picked up one time. The chain uses TRBV5-6 and TRBJ2-7, with D tentatively TRBD2 (7 bases). The CDR3 is made up of 19 amino acids. Germline V gene data show CDR1 as SGHDT and CDR2 as YYEEEE. Deletions cut 4 bases from V and 1 base from J, with 27 bases between. The CDR3 loop reads CASSTPKSGGRTRSYEQYF. CDR3 sequence (DNA): TGTGCCAGCAGCACCCCCAAGTCCGGGGGGCGGACTAGATCCTACGAGCAGTACTTC. Combining the CDR3 with reference TRBV5-6 and TRBJ2-7 gives the whole variable domain DAGVTQSPTHLIKTRGQQVTLRCSPKSGHDTVSWYQQALGQGPQFIFQYYEEEERQRGNFPDRFSGHQFPNYSSELNVNALLLGDSALYLCASSTPKSGGRTRSYEQYFGPGTRLTVT.

J is TRBJ1-1 and V is TRBV6-2 or TRBV6-3; D is undetermined. The V gene lost 5 bases and the J gene lost 1 base, with 8 bases spanning the gap. Per germline, CDR1 MNHEY and CDR2 SVGEGT. The CDR3 spans 13 residues. CDR3 amino acids: CASSAEGNTEAFF. The CDR3 DNA sequence: TGTGCCAGCAGTGCGGAAGGGAACACTGAAGCTTTCTTT.

This rearrangement joins TRBV11-2 to TRBJ1-1; 8 bases match TRBD1. This CDR3 is 14 amino acids long. CDR1 SGHAT and CDR2 FQNNGV come from the germline V gene. Losses at the gene ends were 5 bases for V and 4 bases for J; bases not matched to a gene: 6. The CDR3 nucleotides read TGTGCCAGCAGCAAGGACAGGGTTGGCACTGAAGCTTTCTTT. Translation: CASSKDRVGTEAFF.

This sequence joins TRBV3-1 (or the pseudogene TRBV3-2) and TRBJ1-6; D is undetermined. Trimming removed 8 bases at V and 2 bases at J, with 10 bases between. In germline, CDR1 is LGHDT, CDR2 YNNKEL (reference sequence). The CDR3 is made up of 14 amino acids. The CDR3 loop reads CASSEAAYNSPLHF. CDR3 DNA sequence: TGTGCCAGCTCCGAGGCAGCCTATAATTCACCCCTCCACTTT.

The gene calls are TRBV7-2 and TRBJ1-6; 7 bases are shared with TRBD1. The CDR3 consists of 14 residues. Germline V gives CDR1 SGHTA, CDR2 FQGNSA. V lost 5 bases, J lost 6 bases, and 4 bases stayed unmatched. DNA of the CDR3: TGTGCCAGCAGCCGGGACAGCCTTAATTCACCCCTCCACTTT. Translating gives CASSRDSLNSPLHF.

A single count supports this clone. V usage is TRBV5-5 and J usage is TRBJ1-5, with D unresolved. V was clipped by 0 bases and J by 2 bases, with 6 bases between them. CDR1 is SGHKS and CDR2 is YYEKEE in the germline V gene (reference sequence). This CDR3 comprises 14 residues. CDR3 coding DNA: TGTGCCAGCAGCTTGGCCTCGGGCAATCAGCCCCAGCATTTT. Amino acids: CASSLASGNQPQHF.

This clone was seen a single time. A read error may account for a junction end that differs from germline. The chain combines TRBV27 with TRBJ2-7, with D perhaps TRBD1 (5 bases). Per the germline V gene, CDR1 is MNHEY and CDR2 is SMNVEV (reference sequence). The CDR3 length is 14 residues. The CDR3 region is CASSAHRFSYKQYF. CDR3 sequence (DNA): TGTGCCAGCAGTGCCCACAGGTTCTCCTACAAGCAGTACTTC.

The chain couples TRBV9 to TRBJ1-6; possible D gene TRBD1, 5 bases. The CDR3 is 15 residues long. The V end was cut by 2 bases, the J end by 1 base, with 7 bases between. Germline CDR1 and CDR2: SGDLS and YYNGEE. DNA of the CDR3: TGTGCCAGCAGCGTTGGGACGTCCTATAATTCACCCCTCCACTTT. It specifies CASSVGTSYNSPLHF.

The chain links TRBV10-3 to TRBJ1-1; unclear D gene. The germline gives CDR1 ENHRY, CDR2 SYGVKD. This CDR3 is 16 amino acids long. Trimming took off 4 bases at V and 2 bases at J, with 17 bases between the two ends. CDR3 protein: CAISVSWFGSNTEAFF. CDR3 in DNA: TGTGCCATCAGTGTTTCATGGTTTGGGAGTAACACTGAAGCTTTCTTT.

This chain connects TRBV28 to TRBJ1-2, with a tentative D call TRBD1 (6 bases). Trimming shortened V by 6 bases and J by 4 bases, and 15 bases separated the two germline ends. The CDR3 covers 14 residues. Germline assignment: CDR1 MDHEN and CDR2 SYDVKM. This chain's CDR3 is CASSQTGGGYGYTF. CDR3 nucleotides: TGTGCCAGCAGCCAGACAGGAGGAGGCTATGGCTACACCTTC.

The sample holds a few counts of this clone. V and J are TRBV18 and TRBJ2-7; unclear D gene. Germline assignment: CDR1 KGHSH and CDR2 LQKENI. The CDR3 has 12 amino acids. V was clipped by 8 bases and J by 1 base, with 9 bases between them. CDR3 in amino acids: CASAESSYEQYF. For the CDR3, the DNA is TGTGCCAGCGCAGAGAGTTCCTACGAGCAGTACTTC.

The chain joins TRBV27 to TRBJ1-1, with no clear D. With 3 bases removed from V and 1 base from J, the gap between germline ends came to 6 bases. Germline assignment: CDR1 MNHEY and CDR2 SMNVEV (reference sequence). The CDR3 is 13 residues long. CDR3 nucleotide sequence: TGTGCCAGCAGTTTTGGGGAGAACACTGAAGCTTTCTTT. It codes for CASSFGENTEAFF.

As DNA, the CDR3 is TGTGCCAGCAGTTCCCCGGGCCCTCTCGCTGGCTACACCTTC. This sequence encodes CASSSPGPLAGYTF. The V gene is TRBV28, the J gene TRBJ1-2; no definite D call. Germline CDR1 MDHEN, CDR2 SYDVKM. V dropped 4 bases and J dropped 7 bases, with 16 bases sitting between them. The CDR3 loop spans 14 amino acids.

The CDR3 bases are TGTGCCAGCAGTTACTCGGGGACTGCAAGGAGGGAGCAGTTCTTC. Encoded protein: CASSYSGTARREQFF. The chain couples TRBV6-2 or TRBV6-3 to TRBJ2-1; possible D gene TRBD2, 6 bases. The CDR3 has 15 amino acids. The V end was cut by 0 bases, the J end by 10 bases, with 16 bases between. The V gene's germline CDR1 is MNHEY and CDR2 SVGEGT.

The table lists this clone with a count of one. J is TRBJ1-3 and V is TRBV2, with TRBD1 as a possible D gene (5 bases). The V and J ends lost 0 bases and 2 bases respectively, with 11 bases between them. Germline V gene sequence: CDR1 SNHLY, CDR2 FYNNEI. The CDR3 runs 16 residues. CDR3 bases: TGTGCCAGCAGTGAAGCTCGTTCGACAGCTGGAAACACCATATATTTT. Translated, it gives CASSEARSTAGNTIYF.

The V and J genes are TRBV5-4 and TRBJ2-7; TRBD2 agrees at 10 bases. J was trimmed by 2 bases and V by 4 bases; bases with no gene match: 6. This CDR3 has 15 amino acids. Germline V gives CDR1 SGHNT, CDR2 YYREEE (reference sequence). CDR3 residues: CASSPEAGGTYEQYF. The CDR3 region has the DNA TGTGCCAGCAGCCCGGAAGCGGGGGGGACCTACGAGCAGTACTTC.

Points on this clone: A much larger clone differs by one base, so this may be a read error. The chain uses TRBV4-1 and TRBJ2-7; 7 bases are shared with TRBD2. This CDR3 contains 18 residues. CDR1 and CDR2 (germline): MGHRA, YSYEKL. The CDR3 DNA reads as TGCGCCAGCAACCAAGATATGCTAGCGGCTCCCCCCGATGGAGAGCAGTACTTC. Amino acids: CASNQDMLAAPPDGEQYF.

V is TRBV2 and J is TRBJ1-6, with 9 bases lining up with TRBD1. Losses at the gene ends were 3 bases for V and 4 bases for J; bases not matched to a gene: 1. The CDR3 contains 15 residues. Germline assignment: CDR1 SNHLY and CDR2 FYNNEI. As DNA, the CDR3 is TGTGCCAGCAGTGATGGGACAGGGTATAATTCACCCCTCCACTTT. Its translation: CASSDGTGYNSPLHF.

The V and J genes are TRBV18 and TRBJ2-3, with D perhaps assigned TRBD1 or TRBD2 (5 bases each). The germline V gene encodes CDR1 KGHSH and CDR2 LQKENI. This CDR3 is built from 16 residues. V was shortened by 2 bases and J by 9 bases, with 21 bases between the two germline ends. The CDR3: CASSPVEGRSADTQYF. The CDR3 DNA is TGTGCCAGCTCACCAGTTGAGGGACGCTCTGCGGACACGCAGTATTTT.